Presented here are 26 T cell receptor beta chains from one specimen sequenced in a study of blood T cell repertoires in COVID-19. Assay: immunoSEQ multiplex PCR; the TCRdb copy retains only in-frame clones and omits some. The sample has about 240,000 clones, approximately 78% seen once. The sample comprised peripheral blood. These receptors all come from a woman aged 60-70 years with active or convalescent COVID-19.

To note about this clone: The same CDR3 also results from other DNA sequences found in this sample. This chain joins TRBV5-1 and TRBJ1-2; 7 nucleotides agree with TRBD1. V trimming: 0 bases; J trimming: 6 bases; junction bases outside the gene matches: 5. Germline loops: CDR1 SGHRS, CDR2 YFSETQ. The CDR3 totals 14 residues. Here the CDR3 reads CASSLANRGDGYTF. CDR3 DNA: TGCGCCAGCAGCTTGGCCAACAGGGGAGATGGCTACACCTTC. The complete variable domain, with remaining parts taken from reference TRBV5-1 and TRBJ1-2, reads KAGVTQTPRYLIKTRGQQVTLSCSPISGHRSVSWYQQTPGQGLQFLFEYFSETQRNKGNFPGRFSGRQFSNSRSEMNVSTLELGDSALYLCASSLANRGDGYTFGSGTRLTVV.

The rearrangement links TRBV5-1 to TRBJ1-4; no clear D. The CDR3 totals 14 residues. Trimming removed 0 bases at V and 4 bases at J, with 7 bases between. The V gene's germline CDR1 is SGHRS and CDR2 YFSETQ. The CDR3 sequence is CASSLGGYNEKLFF. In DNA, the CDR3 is TGCGCCAGCAGCTTGGGAGGATATAATGAAAAACTGTTTTTT.

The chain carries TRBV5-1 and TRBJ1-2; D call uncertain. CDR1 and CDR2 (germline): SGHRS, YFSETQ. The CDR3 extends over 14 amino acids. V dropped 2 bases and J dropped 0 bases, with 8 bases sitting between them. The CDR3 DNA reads TGCGCCAGCAGCTTTACAGCAACTAACTATGGCTACACCTTC. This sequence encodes CASSFTATNYGYTF.

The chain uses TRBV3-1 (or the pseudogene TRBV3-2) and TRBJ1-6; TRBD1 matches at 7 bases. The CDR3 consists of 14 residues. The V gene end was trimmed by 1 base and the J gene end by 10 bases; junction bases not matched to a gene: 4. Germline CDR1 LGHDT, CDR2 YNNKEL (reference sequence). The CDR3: CASSQGQGPSPLHF. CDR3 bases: TGTGCCAGCAGCCAAGGACAGGGACCCTCACCCCTCCACTTT.

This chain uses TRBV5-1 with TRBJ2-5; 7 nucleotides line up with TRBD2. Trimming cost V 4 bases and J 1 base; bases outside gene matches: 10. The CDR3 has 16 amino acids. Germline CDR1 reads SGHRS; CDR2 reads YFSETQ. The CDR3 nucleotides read TGCGCCAGCAGCGTGGCCTCTGGGGGGGGCCAAGAGACCCAGTACTTC. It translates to CASSVASGGGQETQYF.

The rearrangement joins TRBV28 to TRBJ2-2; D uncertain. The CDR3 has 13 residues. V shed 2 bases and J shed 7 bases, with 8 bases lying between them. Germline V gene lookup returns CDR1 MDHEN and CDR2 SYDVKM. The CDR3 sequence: CASSLTERGELFF. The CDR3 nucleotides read TGTGCCAGCAGTTTAACCGAGCGCGGGGAGCTGTTTTTT.

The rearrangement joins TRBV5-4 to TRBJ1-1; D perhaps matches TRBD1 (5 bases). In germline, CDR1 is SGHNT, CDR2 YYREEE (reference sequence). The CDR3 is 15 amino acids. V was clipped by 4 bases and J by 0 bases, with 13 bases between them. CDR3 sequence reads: CASSNGEGLNTEAFF. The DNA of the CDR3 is TGTGCCAGCAGCAACGGGGAGGGGTTGAACACTGAAGCTTTCTTT.

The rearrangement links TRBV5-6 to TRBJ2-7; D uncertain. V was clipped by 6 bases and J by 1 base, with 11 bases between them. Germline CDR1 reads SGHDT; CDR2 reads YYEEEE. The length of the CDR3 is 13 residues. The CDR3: CASTILTSYEQYF. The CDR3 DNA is TGTGCCAGCACAATATTGACTTCCTACGAGCAGTACTTC.

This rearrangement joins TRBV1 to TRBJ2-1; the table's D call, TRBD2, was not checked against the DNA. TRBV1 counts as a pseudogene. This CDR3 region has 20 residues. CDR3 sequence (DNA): TGCACCAGCAGCCAAGAAGCGATAGCGGGGGGGATCCCATCCTACAATGAGCAGTTCTTC. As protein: CTSSQEAIAGGIPSYNEQFF.

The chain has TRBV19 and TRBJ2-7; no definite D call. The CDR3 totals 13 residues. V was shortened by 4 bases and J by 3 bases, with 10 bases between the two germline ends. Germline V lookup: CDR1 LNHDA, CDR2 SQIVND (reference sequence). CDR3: CASSRGPHYEQYF. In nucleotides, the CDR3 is TGTGCCAGTAGTAGAGGCCCGCACTACGAGCAGTACTTC.

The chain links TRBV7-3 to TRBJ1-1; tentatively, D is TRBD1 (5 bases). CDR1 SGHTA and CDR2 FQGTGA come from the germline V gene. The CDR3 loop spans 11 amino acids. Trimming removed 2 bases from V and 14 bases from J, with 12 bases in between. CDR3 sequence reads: CASSLAGQPFF. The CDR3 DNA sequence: TGTGCCAGCAGCTTAGCCGGACAACCCTTCTTT. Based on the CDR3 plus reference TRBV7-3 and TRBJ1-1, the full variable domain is GAGVSQTPSNKVTEKGKYVELRCDPISGHTALYWYRQSLGQGPEFLIYFQGTGAADDSGLPNDRFFAVRPEGSVSTLKIQRTERGDSAVYLCASSLAGQPFFGQGTRLTVV.

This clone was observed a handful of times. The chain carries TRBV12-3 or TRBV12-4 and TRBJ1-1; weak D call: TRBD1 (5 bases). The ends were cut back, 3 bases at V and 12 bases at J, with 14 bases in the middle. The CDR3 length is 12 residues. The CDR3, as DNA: TGTGCCAGCAGTTTCGGGACTCTACGGTCTTTCTTT. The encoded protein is CASSFGTLRSFF.

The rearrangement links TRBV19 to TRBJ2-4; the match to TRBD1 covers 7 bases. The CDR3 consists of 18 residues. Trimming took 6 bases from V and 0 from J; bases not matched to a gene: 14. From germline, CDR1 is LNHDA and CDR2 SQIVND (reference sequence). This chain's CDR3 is CASSLRQGRSLAKNIQYF. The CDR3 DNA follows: TGTGCCAGTAGCTTACGACAGGGCCGATCCCTAGCCAAAAACATTCAGTACTTC.

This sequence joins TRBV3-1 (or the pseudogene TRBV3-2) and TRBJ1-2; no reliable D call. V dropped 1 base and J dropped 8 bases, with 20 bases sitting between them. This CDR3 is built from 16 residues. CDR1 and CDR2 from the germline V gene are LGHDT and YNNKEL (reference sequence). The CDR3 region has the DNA TGTGCCAGCAGCCAAGTTCCGTATCGGCCCACGGGGGGCTACACCTTC. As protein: CASSQVPYRPTGGYTF.

CDR3 nucleotides: TGTGCCAGCTCACCAAATGACAGCCCGGTGACTGAAGCTTTCTTT. Amino acids: CASSPNDSPVTEAFF. The chain couples TRBV18 to TRBJ1-1, with D perhaps matching TRBD1 (5 bases). Trimming took 2 bases from V and 5 from J, leaving 15 bases between them. The CDR3 consists of 15 residues. Germline V gene sequence: CDR1 KGHSH, CDR2 LQKENI.

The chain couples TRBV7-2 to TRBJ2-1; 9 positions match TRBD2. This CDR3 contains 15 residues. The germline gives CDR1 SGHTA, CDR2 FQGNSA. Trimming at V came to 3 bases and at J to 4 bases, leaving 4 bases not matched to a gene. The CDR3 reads CASSFQRGVYNEQFF. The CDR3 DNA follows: TGTGCCAGCAGCTTTCAGCGGGGGGTGTACAATGAGCAGTTCTTC.

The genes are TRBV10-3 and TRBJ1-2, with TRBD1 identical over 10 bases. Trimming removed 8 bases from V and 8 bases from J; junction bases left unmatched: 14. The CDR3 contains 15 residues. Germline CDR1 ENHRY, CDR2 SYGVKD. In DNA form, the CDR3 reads TGTGCCATCGGACGAAAGACAGGGGGCGCTTTCGGCTACACCTTC. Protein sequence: CAIGRKTGGAFGYTF.

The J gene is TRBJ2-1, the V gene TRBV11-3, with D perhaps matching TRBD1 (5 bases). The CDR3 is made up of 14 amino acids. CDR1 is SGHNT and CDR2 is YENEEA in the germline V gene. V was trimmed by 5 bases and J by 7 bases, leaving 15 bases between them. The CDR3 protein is CASSPVGARNEQFF. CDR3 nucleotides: TGTGCCAGCAGCCCGGTTGGGGCTAGAAATGAGCAGTTCTTC.

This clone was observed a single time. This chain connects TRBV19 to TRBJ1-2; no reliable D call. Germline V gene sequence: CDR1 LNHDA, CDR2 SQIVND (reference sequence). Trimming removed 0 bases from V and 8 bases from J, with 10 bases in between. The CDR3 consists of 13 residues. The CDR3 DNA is TGTGCCAGTAGTATAGATGAAGGGAGAGGCTACACCTTC. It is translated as CASSIDEGRGYTF. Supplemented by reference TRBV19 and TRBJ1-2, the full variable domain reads DGGITQSPKYLFRKEGQNVTLSCEQNLNHDAMYWYRQDPGQGLRLIYYSQIVNDFQKGDIAEGYSVSREKKESFPLTVTSAQKNPTAFYLCASSIDEGRGYTFGSGTRLTVV.

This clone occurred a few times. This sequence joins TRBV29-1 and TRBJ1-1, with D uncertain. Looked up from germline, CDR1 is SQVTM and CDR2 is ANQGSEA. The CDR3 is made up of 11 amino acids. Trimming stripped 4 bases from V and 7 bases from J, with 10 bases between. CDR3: CSVVGEGEAFF. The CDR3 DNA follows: TGCAGCGTTGTCGGGGAGGGTGAAGCTTTCTTT.

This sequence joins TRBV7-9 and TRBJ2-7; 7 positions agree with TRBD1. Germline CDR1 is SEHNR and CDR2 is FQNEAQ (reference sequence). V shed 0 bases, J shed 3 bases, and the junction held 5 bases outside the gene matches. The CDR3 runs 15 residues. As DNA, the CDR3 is TGTGCCAGCAGCTTAGCGAGGACAGGAGTCTACGAGCAGTACTTC. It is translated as CASSLARTGVYEQYF.

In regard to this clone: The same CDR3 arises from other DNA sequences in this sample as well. The chain's CDR3 is CASSVGTAYGYTF. Here the CDR3 DNA reads TGTGCCAGCAGTGTCGGGACAGCATATGGCTACACCTTC. The chain is built from TRBV2 and TRBJ1-2, with TRBD1 matching 7 bases. Germline V CDR1 and CDR2: SNHLY, FYNNEI. The CDR3 is 13 residues long. After removal of 4 bases from V and 5 bases from J, the junction contained 4 bases not matched to a gene.

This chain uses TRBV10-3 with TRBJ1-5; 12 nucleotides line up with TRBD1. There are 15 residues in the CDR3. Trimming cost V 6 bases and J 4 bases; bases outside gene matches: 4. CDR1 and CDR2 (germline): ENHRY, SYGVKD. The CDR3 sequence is CAIRKGQGANQPQHF. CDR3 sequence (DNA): TGTGCCATCAGAAAGGGACAGGGGGCAAATCAGCCCCAGCATTTT.

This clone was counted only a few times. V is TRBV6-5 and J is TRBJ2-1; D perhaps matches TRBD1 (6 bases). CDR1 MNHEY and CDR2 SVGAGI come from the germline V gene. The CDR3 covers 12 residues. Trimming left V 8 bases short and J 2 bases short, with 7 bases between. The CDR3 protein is CASRDTYNEQFF. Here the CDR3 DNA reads TGTGCCAGCCGGGACACCTACAATGAGCAGTTCTTC.

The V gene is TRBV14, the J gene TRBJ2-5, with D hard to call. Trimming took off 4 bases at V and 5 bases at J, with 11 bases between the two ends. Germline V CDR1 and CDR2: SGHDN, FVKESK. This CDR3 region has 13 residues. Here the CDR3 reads CASSRLLRETQYF. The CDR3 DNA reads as TGTGCCAGCAGCCGCCTGCTTCGGGAGACCCAGTACTTC. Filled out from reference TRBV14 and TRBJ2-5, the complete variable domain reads EAGVTQFPSHSVIEKGQTVTLRCDPISGHDNLYWYRRVMGKEIKFLLHFVKESKQDESGMPNNRFLAERTGGTYSTLKVQPAELEDSGVYFCASSRLLRETQYFGPGTRLLVL.

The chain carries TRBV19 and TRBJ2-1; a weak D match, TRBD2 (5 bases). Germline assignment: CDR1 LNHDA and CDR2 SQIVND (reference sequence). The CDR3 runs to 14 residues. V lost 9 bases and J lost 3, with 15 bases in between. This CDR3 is CASRSAQIYNEQFF. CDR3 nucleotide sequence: TGTGCCAGCCGTAGCGCCCAGATCTACAATGAGCAGTTCTTC. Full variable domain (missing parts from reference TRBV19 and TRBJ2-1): DGGITQSPKYLFRKEGQNVTLSCEQNLNHDAMYWYRQDPGQGLRLIYYSQIVNDFQKGDIAEGYSVSREKKESFPLTVTSAQKNPTAFYLCASRSAQIYNEQFFGPGTRLTVL.